This TCR beta chain comes out of a study of blood T cell repertoires in COVID-19. Study-level information: COVID-19 samples from acute and convalescent phases originated in the United States, Italy and Spain. From T cells, B-cell-depleted T cells, or PBMCs came the material, which was cDNA or gDNA.

Original data processing: Reference gene primer amplification in the assay estimated nucleated cell counts. TCRdb's copy holds only in-frame clones and misses some; the assay was immunoSEQ multiplex PCR. V and J calls and clone size are copied from that table; D and trimming were computed from the DNA. The table includes approximately 240,000 clones, around 90% detected once. The CDR3 loop spans 18 amino acids. J gave up 4 bases and V 2 bases, and 14 bases lay outside the gene matches. Germline CDR1 is SGDLS and CDR2 is YYNGEE. The chain employs TRBV9 and TRBJ2-2, with 7 bases identical to TRBD2. The material sequenced was peripheral blood. The clonotype originates from a man younger than 40 with COVID-19, enrolled during active disease. CDR3 region: CASSVKRSGARGTGELFF. DNA of the CDR3: TGTGCCAGCAGCGTCAAAAGAAGCGGGGCGCGAGGCACCGGGGAGCTGTTTTTT.